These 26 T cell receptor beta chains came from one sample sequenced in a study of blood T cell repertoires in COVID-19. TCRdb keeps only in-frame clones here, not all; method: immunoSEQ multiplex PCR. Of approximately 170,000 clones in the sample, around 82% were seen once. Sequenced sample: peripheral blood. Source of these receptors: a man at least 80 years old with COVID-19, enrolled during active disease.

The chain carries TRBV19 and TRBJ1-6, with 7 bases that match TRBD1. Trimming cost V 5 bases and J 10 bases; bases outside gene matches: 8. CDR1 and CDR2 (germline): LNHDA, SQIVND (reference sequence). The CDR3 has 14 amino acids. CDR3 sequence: CASSGGTVQSPLHF. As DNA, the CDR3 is TGTGCCAGTAGTGGGGGGACAGTCCAATCACCCCTCCACTTT.

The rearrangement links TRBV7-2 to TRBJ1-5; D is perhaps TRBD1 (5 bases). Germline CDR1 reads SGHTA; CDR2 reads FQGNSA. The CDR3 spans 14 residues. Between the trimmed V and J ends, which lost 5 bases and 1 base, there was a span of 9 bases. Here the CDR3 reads CASSTDRSNQPQHF. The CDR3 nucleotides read TGTGCCAGCAGCACCGACAGAAGCAATCAGCCCCAGCATTTT.

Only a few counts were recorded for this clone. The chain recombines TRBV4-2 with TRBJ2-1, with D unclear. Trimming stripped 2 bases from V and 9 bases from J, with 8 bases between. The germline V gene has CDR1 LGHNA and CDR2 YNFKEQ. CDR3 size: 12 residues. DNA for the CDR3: TGTGCCAGCAGCCAAATGTTCGGTGAGCAGTTCTTC. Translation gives CASSQMFGEQFF.

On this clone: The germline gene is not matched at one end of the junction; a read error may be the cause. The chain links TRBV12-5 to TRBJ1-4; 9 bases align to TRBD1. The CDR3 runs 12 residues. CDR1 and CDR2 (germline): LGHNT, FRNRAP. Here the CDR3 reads CASGLPKTGGNF. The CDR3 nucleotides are TGTGCTAGTGGTTTGCCAAAAACAGGGGGCAATTTT.

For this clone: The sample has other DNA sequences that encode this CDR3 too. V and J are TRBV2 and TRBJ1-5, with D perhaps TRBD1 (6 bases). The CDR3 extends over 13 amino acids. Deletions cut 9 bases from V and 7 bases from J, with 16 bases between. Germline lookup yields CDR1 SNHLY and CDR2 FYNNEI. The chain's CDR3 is CASRGGLGQPQHF. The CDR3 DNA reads TGTGCCAGTCGAGGGGGTCTTGGGCAGCCCCAGCATTTT. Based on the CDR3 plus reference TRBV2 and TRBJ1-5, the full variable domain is EPEVTQTPSHQVTQMGQEVILRCVPISNHLYFYWYRQILGQKVEFLVSFYNNEISEKSEIFDDQFSVERPDGSNFTLKIRSTKLEDSAMYFCASRGGLGQPQHFGDGTRLSIL.

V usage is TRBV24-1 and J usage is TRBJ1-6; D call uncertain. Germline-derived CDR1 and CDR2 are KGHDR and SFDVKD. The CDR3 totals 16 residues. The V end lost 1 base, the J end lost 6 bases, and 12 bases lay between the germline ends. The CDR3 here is CATSDLGGIGNSPLHF. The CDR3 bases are TGTGCCACCAGTGATTTAGGAGGGATCGGTAATTCACCCCTCCACTTT.

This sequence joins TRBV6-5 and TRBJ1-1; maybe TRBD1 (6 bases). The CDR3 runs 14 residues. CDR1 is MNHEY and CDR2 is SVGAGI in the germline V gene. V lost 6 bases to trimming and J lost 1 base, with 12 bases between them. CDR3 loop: CASRNRASNTEAFF. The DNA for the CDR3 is TGTGCCAGCAGAAACAGGGCGTCGAACACTGAAGCTTTCTTT.

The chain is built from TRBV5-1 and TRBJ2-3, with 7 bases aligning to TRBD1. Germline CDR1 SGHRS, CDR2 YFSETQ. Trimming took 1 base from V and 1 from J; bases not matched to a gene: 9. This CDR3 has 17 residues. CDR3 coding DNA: TGCGCCAGCAGCTTGCCACAGACAGGGCTGGGCACAGATACGCAGTATTTT. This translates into CASSLPQTGLGTDTQYF.

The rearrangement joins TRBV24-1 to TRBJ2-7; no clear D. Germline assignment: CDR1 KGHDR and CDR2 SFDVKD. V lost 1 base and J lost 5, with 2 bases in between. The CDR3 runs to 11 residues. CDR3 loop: CATSDFNEQYF. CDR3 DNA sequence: TGTGCCACCAGTGATTTTAACGAGCAGTACTTC.

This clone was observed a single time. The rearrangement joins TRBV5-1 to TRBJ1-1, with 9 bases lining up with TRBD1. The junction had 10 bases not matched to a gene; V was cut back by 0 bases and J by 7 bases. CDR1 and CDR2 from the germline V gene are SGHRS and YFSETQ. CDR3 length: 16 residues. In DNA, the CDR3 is TGCGCCAGCAGCTTGGACTACCGGGACAGGGCGAATGAAGCTTTCTTT. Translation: CASSLDYRDRANEAFF.

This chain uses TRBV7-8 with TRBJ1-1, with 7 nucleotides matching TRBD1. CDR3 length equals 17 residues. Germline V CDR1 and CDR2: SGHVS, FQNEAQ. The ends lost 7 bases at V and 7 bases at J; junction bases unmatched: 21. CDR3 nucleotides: TGTGCCAGCAACCCCAGGGGAGGTGGGGGACAGACCTTTGAAGCTTTCTTT. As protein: CASNPRGGGGQTFEAFF. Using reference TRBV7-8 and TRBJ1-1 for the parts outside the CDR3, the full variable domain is GAGVSQSPRYKVAKRGQDVALRCDPISGHVSLFWYQQALGQGPEFLTYFQNEAQLDKSGLPSDRFFAERPEGSVSTLKIQRTQQEDSAVYLCASNPRGGGGQTFEAFFGQGTRLTVV.

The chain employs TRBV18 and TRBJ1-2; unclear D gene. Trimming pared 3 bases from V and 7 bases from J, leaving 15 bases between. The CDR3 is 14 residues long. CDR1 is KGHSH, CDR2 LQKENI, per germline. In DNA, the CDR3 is TGTGCCAGCTCACCGGGAACGGGGAGTCGTGGCTACACCTTC. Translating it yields CASSPGTGSRGYTF.

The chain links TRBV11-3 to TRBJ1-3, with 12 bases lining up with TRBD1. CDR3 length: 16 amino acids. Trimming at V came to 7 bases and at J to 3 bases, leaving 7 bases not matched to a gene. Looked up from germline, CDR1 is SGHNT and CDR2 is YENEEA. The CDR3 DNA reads TGTGCCAGCAACCGGGACAGGGGGCTTCATGGAAACACCATATATTTT. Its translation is CASNRDRGLHGNTIYF.

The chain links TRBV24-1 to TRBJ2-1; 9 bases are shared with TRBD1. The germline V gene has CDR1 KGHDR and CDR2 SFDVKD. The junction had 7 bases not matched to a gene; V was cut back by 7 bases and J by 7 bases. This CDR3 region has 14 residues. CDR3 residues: CATSLQGAKNEQFF. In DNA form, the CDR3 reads TGTGCCACCAGCCTACAGGGGGCGAAGAATGAGCAGTTCTTC.

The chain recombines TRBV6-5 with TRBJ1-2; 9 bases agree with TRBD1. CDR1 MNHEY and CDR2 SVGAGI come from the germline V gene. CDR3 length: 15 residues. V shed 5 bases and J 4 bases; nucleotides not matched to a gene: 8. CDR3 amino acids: CASSPGGQGGYGYTF. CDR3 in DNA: TGTGCCAGCAGTCCAGGGGGACAGGGAGGCTATGGCTACACCTTC.

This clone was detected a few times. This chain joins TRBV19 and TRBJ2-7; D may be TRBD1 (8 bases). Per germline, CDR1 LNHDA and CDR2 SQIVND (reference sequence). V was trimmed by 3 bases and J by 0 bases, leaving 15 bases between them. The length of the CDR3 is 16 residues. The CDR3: CASSIRSGTGSYEQYF. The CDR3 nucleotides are TGTGCCAGTAGTATCCGGAGCGGGACAGGCTCCTACGAGCAGTACTTC.

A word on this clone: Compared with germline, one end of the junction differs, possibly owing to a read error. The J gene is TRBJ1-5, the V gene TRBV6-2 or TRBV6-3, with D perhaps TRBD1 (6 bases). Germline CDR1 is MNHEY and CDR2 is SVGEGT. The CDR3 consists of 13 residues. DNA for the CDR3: TGTGCCAGCATTTACAGGGAGGGTCAGCCCCAGCATTTT. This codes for CASIYREGQPQHF.

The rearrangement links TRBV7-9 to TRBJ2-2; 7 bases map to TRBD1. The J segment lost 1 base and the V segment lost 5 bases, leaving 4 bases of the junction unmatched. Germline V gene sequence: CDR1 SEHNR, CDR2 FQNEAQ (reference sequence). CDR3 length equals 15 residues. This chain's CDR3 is CASSADRQNTGELFF. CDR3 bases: TGTGCCAGCAGCGCGGACAGGCAGAACACCGGGGAGCTGTTTTTT.

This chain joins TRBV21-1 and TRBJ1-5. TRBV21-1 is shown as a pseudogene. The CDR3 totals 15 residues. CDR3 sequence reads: CASSKGEGWGQPQHF. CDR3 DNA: TGTGCCAGCAGCAAAGGAGAGGGTTGGGGTCAGCCCCAGCATTTT.

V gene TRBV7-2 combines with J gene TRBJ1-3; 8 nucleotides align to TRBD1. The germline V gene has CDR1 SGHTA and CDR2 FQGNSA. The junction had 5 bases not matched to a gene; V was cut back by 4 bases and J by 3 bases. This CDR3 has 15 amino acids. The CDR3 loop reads CASSSDRGGGNTIYF. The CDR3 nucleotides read TGTGCCAGCAGCTCTGACAGGGGCGGTGGAAACACCATATATTTT.

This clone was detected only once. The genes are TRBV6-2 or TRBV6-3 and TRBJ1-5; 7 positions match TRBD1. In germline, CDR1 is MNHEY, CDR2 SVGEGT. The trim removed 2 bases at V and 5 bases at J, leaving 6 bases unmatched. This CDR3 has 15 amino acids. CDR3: CASSYRRDRDQPQHF. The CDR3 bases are TGTGCCAGCAGTTACCGACGGGACAGAGATCAGCCCCAGCATTTT.

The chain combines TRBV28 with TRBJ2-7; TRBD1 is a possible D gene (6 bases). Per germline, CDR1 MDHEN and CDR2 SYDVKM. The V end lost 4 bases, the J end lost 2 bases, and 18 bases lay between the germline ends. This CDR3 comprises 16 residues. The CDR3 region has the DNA TGTGCCAGCAGTTCCGACAGAGGGGGACCGACCTACGAGCAGTACTTC. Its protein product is CASSSDRGGPTYEQYF.

CDR3 loop: CASSTRTGASSYEQYF. The CDR3 region has the DNA TGTGCCAGCAGCACGCGTACAGGGGCGAGCTCCTACGAGCAGTACTTC. The rearrangement links TRBV11-2 to TRBJ2-7; 7 bases fit TRBD1. The V gene end was trimmed by 5 bases and the J gene end by 0 bases; junction bases not matched to a gene: 10. Germline values: CDR1 SGHAT, CDR2 FQNNGV. This CDR3 region has 16 residues.

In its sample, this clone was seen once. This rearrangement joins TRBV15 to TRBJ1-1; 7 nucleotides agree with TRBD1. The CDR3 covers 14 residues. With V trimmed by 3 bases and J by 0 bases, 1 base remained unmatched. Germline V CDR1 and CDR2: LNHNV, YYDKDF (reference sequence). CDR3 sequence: CATSRGQLNTEAFF. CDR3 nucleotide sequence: TGTGCCACCAGCAGGGGACAGTTGAACACTGAAGCTTTCTTT.

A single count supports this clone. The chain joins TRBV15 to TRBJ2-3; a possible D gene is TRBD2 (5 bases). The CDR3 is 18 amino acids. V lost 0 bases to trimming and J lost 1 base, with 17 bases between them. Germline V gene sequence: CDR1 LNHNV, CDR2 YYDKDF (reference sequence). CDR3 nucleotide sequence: TGTGCCACCAGCAGAGATCAAAGGAGGACCCTAGGCACAGATACGCAGTATTTT. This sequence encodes CATSRDQRRTLGTDTQYF.

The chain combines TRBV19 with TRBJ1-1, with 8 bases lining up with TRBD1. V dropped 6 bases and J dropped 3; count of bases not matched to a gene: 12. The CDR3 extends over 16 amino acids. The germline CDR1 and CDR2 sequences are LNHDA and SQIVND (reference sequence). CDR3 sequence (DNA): TGTGCCAGTAGAGGACAGGGAAGAGGGGCGGACACTGAAGCTTTCTTT. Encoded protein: CASRGQGRGADTEAFF.